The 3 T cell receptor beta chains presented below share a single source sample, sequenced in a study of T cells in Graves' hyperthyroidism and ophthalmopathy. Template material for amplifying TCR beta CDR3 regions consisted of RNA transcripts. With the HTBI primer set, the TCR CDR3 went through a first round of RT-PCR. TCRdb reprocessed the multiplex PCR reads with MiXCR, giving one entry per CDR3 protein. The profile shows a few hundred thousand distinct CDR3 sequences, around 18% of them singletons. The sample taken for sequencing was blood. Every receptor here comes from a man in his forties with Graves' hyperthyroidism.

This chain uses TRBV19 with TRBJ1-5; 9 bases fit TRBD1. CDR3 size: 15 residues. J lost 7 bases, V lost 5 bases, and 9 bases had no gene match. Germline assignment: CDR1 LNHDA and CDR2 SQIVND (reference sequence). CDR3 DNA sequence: TGTGCCAGTAGTCCCTTGGGACAGGGTTCCCAGCCCCAGCATTTT. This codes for CASSPLGQGSQPQHF.

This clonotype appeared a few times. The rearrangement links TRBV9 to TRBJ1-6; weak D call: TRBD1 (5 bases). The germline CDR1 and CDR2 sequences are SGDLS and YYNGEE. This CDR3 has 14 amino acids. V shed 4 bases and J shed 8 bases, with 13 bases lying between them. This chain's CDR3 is CASSTLTVDSPLHF. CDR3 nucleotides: TGTGCCAGCAGCACGTTGACAGTCGATTCACCCCTCCACTTT.

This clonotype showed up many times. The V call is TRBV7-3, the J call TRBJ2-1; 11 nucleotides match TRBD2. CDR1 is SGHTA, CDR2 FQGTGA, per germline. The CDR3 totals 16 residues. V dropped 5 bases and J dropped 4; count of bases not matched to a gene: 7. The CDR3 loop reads CASSQSRLAGYNEQFF. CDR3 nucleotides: TGTGCCAGCAGCCAATCTAGACTAGCGGGGTACAATGAGCAGTTCTTC.